A single sample gave rise to the 2 T cell receptor beta chains below, sequenced in a study of PD-1 blockade in classical Hodgkin lymphoma (dated by TCRdb to the early 2020s). The library was prepared using the immunoSEQ multiplex PCR assay. TCRdb stores this immuneACCESS table with in-frame sequences only. Part of the clones is absent; in the studies checked, under half of the shortfall reflects unresolved V genes, and no reason is known for the rest. The sample has more than 90,000 clones on record, roughly 89% of them singletons. The ten biggest clones cover 6.6% of the sample. Per the publication, the time point label means: cycle 2 day 1 (C2D1) of nivolumab. Relapse after autologous stem cell transplantation had occurred in all trial patients, and cohorts A, B and C were distinguished by prior brentuximab vedotin exposure. The starting material was peripheral blood mononuclear cells (PBMCs), obtained before the second cycle of nivolumab. All receptors come from a human donor with classical Hodgkin lymphoma.

This clone was detected only once. The gene calls are TRBV15 and TRBJ1-3; TRBD1 is a possible D gene (5 bases). The CDR3 has 13 residues. The V and J ends lost 6 bases and 2 bases respectively, with 8 bases between them. Per the germline V gene, CDR1 is LNHNV and CDR2 is YYDKDF (reference sequence). The CDR3 coding sequence is TGTGCCACCAGTGACAGTGCTGGAAACACCATATATTTT. It specifies CATSDSAGNTIYF.

The table lists this clone with a count of one. The V call is TRBV6-6, the J call TRBJ2-1; TRBD1 matches 9 bases. Germline CDR1 MNHNY, CDR2 SVGAGI (reference sequence). V lost 6 bases, J lost 0 bases, and 3 bases stayed unmatched. The CDR3 covers 15 residues. DNA for the CDR3: TGTGCCAGCAGCGACAGGGGGGTCTCCTACAATGAGCAGTTCTTC. Translated, it gives CASSDRGVSYNEQFF.